The present TCR beta chain was sequenced within a study of CD8 T cell repertoires and HIV-1 epitope variants (dated by TCRdb to about 2020). A note on the overall study: T cells were stimulated in separate culture wells with each of twenty-five peptides representing autologous and known Gag and Nef epitope variants. A CMV, EBV and flu peptide pool, the Ebola AY9 epitope as negative control, and a no-peptide well were included as control conditions. The epitopes tested covered three Gag epitope families plus Nef HW9 and YT9. T cells were enriched with the EasySep Human T Cell Enrichment Kit and co-cultured with equal numbers of autologous T cell-negative cells as antigen-presenting cells. The cultures were grown for under eleven days in IMDM with gentamicin, and half of the media was changed on days 3 and 7 with IL-2, IL-7 and IL-15 added. An aliquot of 1M T cells was set aside as an uncultured baseline condition, separate from the approximately 85 T cell cultures. A total of more than 70 T cell cultures were run, with each culture condition done in triplicate except for one peptide, which was done in duplicate.

Sequencing of TCR beta CDR3 regions was done on the immunoSEQ platform at survey depth. The QIAamp DNA micro kit was used to extract genomic DNA from every cultured and uncultured CD8+ T cell population. In the original analysis: Samples with under 5,000 productive reads were excluded, and this exclusion removed about 6.5% of the roughly 80 HIV peptide-stimulated cultures. Sequences were trimmed to CDR3 by a MANAFEST web app, and nonproductive sequences, CDR3s under 5 amino acids, and sequences not starting with C or ending with F/W were removed. For a clonotype to count as antigen-specific, the clonotype had to expand relative to the no-peptide control in at least 2 of 3 replicates at FDR 0.01, and only within one epitope family. In addition, a specific clonotype needed a frequency at least fivefold higher than in wells stimulated with peptides from other epitope families. TCRdb limited this immuneACCESS table to in-frame rearrangements with V and J called. A share of clones is missing; checked studies link under half to unresolved V genes, and the rest is unexplained. That table gives V, J and clone size, and the DNA gave D and trimming. Counted in this sample were 4,500 to 6,500 clones; approximately 62% of them appeared once. The ten largest clones capture 40% to 45% of the sample.

A distance of 10 bases separates the germline ends of V and J, which lose 2 bases and 5 bases respectively. CDR1 MNHNY and CDR2 SVGAGI were looked up in the germline V gene (reference sequence). The CDR3 contains 14 residues, cysteine and phenylalanine counted. The retained sequence is limited to the CDR3, 42 bases, with the frame set at the first base. The EasySep Human CD8+ T Cell Enrichment Kit was used on day 10 to isolate CD8+ T cells from every culture. This clone was detected once. Its antigen is unknown. No base quality values were provided; no much bigger clone lies one nucleotide off. Findings and caveats that apply to the study as a whole: Under ten antigen-specific TCR beta clonotypes were identified, and roughly 6 of them appeared cross-reactive for autologous or known escape epitope variants. The assay could identify only TCR beta chains and pointed to proliferation in response to antigen, not to T cell function or cytokine profile. Roughly 5 clonotypes recognized the Nef KF9 family and one the HW9 family, with no responses to the TAALDMSHF plasma variant.

The sequencing sample was made of cultured CD8+ T cells derived from PBMCs. The receptor was isolated from a male donor with HIV. The rearrangement combines TRBV6-6 with TRBJ2-1; tentative D gene TRBD1, with 6 bases matching. DNA sequence: TGTGCCAGCAGTTACCAGGGGATCAACAATGAGCAGTTCTTC. It encodes CASSYQGINNEQFF.